These T cell receptor beta chains were read from a single sample in a study of blood T cell repertoires in COVID-19. Clones were sequenced by immunoSEQ multiplex PCR, and TCRdb holds only the in-frame ones, with some missing. The sample shows 350,000 to 400,000 clones, 70% to 90% of them seen only once. Sequencing was done on a sample of PBMCs or T cells enriched from blood (not recorded which). Source of these receptors: a woman aged 18-30 years who had recovered from COVID-19. The CDR3 runs from the conserved cysteine through the conserved F or W. A D gene is named only where the DNA matches it firmly. Not all rows give a size; the values are once, few, many and, for expanded clones, a class.

J: TRBJ2-2
V: TRBV18
D: TRBD1
size: .
CDR3: CASSPRPGGNTGELFF
DNA: TGTGCCAGCTCACCACGACCAGGGGGAAACACCGGGGAGCTGTTTTTT

J: TRBJ1-3
V: TRBV7-9
D: .
size: .
CDR3: CASRPSGNTIYF
DNA: TGTGCCAGCAGGCCTAGTGGGAACACCATATATTTT

J: TRBJ1-3
V: TRBV14
D: .
size: .
CDR3: CASSQGVFGNTIYF
DNA: TGTGCCAGCAGCCAAGGAGTCTTTGGAAACACCATATATTTT

J: TRBJ1-4
V: TRBV11-2
D: .
size: .
CDR3: CASSLDSGRRNEKLFF
DNA: TGTGCCAGCAGCTTAGATAGTGGTAGGCGGAATGAAAAACTGTTTTTT

J: TRBJ2-3
V: TRBV25-1
D: .
size: .
CDR3: CASSDNKPTSTDTQYF
DNA: TGTGCCAGCAGTGACAATAAGCCGACTAGCACAGATACGCAGTATTTT

J: TRBJ2-2
V: TRBV5-1
D: .
size: .
CDR3: CASSSPREVGTGELFF
DNA: TGCGCCAGCAGCTCACCCAGGGAAGTCGGCACCGGGGAGCTGTTTTTT

J: TRBJ2-1
V: TRBV11-2
D: .
size: .
CDR3: CASSLGSASYNEQFF
DNA: TGTGCCAGCAGCTTGGGCTCCGCCTCCTACAATGAGCAGTTCTTC

J: TRBJ1-2
V: TRBV28
D: .
size: .
CDR3: CASGAQNWEGNYGYTF
DNA: TGTGCCAGCGGGGCCCAGAATTGGGAGGGGAACTATGGCTACACCTTC

J: TRBJ2-7
V: TRBV5-1
D: .
size: few
CDR3: CASSLGQGRGMGEQYF
DNA: TGCGCCAGCAGCTTGGGGCAGGGAAGGGGGATGGGCGAGCAGTACTTC

J: TRBJ2-2
V: TRBV11-2
D: TRBD1
size: once
CDR3: CASSYGTVGTGELFF
DNA: TGTGCCAGCAGCTACGGGACAGTCGGAACCGGGGAGCTGTTTTTT

J: TRBJ2-1
V: TRBV11-3
D: .
size: .
CDR3: CASSLGGLPTQFF
DNA: TGTGCCAGCAGCTTAGGAGGGCTGCCCACCCAGTTCTTC

J: TRBJ1-3
V: TRBV5-6
D: .
size: .
CDR3: CASSLTTKRGSTGNTIYF
DNA: TGTGCCAGCAGCCTGACCACTAAACGGGGATCGACTGGAAACACCATATATTTT

J: TRBJ2-1
V: TRBV27
D: TRBD1
size: .
CDR3: CASSLQGAYNEQFF
DNA: TGTGCCAGCAGTTTACAGGGGGCCTACAATGAGCAGTTCTTC

J: TRBJ1-4
V: TRBV4-1
D: .
size: once
CDR3: CASSRTPGYGGAELFF
DNA: TGCGCCAGCAGCCGGACCCCAGGGTACGGGGGGGCTGAACTGTTTTTT

J: TRBJ1-1
V: TRBV6-5
D: TRBD1
size: .
CDR3: CASSLGQGHTEAFF
DNA: TGTGCCAGCAGCCTGGGACAGGGCCACACTGAAGCTTTCTTT

J: TRBJ2-7
V: TRBV4-1
D: .
size: .
CDR3: CASSQPDSEIYEQYF
DNA: TGCGCCAGCAGCCAACCCGACAGCGAGATCTACGAGCAGTACTTC